Listed below are T cell receptor beta chains from one sample, sequenced in a study of T-cell reconstitution after alpha-beta-depleted transplantation in children. TCRdb independently ran MiXCR on the PCR reads; one entry per CDR3 protein. The data hold about 110,000 distinct CDR3 sequences, with approximately 22% observed a single time. Material: PBMCs, mostly from graft donor cells, obtained 180 days after TCRalphabeta/CD19-depleted stem cell transplant. The source is a male patient aged 2-15 years who had a stem cell transplant for chronic granulomatous disease, so the T cells may come from the graft donor. CDR3s include the opening cysteine and the closing phenylalanine or tryptophan. Each record gives: J gene, clone size, V gene, D gene, CDR3 protein, CDR3 DNA. A D gene is named only where the DNA matches it firmly. Rows give clone size only sometimes, using once, few, many, or a class for an expanded clone.

J: TRBJ2-7; size: NA; V: TRBV20-1; D: NA; CDR3: CSARVGVDYEQYF; DNA: TGCAGTGCTAGAGTCGGGGTAGACTACGAGCAGTACTTC
J: TRBJ2-7; size: NA; V: TRBV5-1; D: TRBD2; CDR3: CASSLEPGGWSYEQYF; DNA: TGCGCCAGCAGCTTGGAACCGGGAGGTTGGTCCTACGAGCAGTACTTC
J: TRBJ2-1; size: many; V: TRBV29-1; D: NA; CDR3: CSVEDPWGSYNEQFF; DNA: TGCAGCGTTGAAGACCCTTGGGGCTCCTACAATGAGCAGTTCTTC
J: TRBJ2-1; size: NA; V: TRBV7-2; D: NA; CDR3: CASSSSAVFEQFF; DNA: TGTGCCAGCAGCTCTAGCGCTGTTTTTGAGCAGTTCTTC
J: TRBJ2-7; size: NA; V: TRBV27; D: TRBD2; CDR3: CASSPRTSGSFGYEQYF; DNA: TGTGCCAGCAGCCCTCGGACTAGCGGGAGCTTCGGGTACGAGCAGTACTTC
J: TRBJ2-1; size: few; V: TRBV20-1; D: NA; CDR3: CSARNVGREQFF; DNA: TGCAGTGCTAGAAACGTTGGTCGGGAGCAGTTCTTC
J: TRBJ2-7; size: NA; V: TRBV11-1; D: NA; CDR3: CASSQGPEYEQYF; DNA: TGTGCCAGCAGCCAGGGCCCCGAATACGAGCAGTACTTC
J: TRBJ2-7; size: NA; V: TRBV3-1; D: NA; CDR3: CASSREGHSFYEQYF; DNA: TGTGCCAGCAGCCGAGAGGGCCACTCCTTCTACGAGCAGTACTTC
J: TRBJ2-4; size: few; V: TRBV20-1; D: TRBD2; CDR3: CSARSGPAGGGYIQYF; DNA: TGCAGTGCTAGATCAGGGCCAGCGGGAGGGGGCTACATTCAGTACTTC
J: TRBJ2-1; size: few; V: TRBV10-3; D: TRBD2; CDR3: CAISEWTSGRDEQFF; DNA: TGTGCCATCAGTGAGTGGACTAGCGGGAGAGATGAGCAGTTCTTC
J: TRBJ2-5; size: NA; V: TRBV4-3; D: NA; CDR3: CASSQDWGENQETQYF; DNA: TGCGCCAGCAGCCAAGATTGGGGGGAGAACCAAGAGACCCAGTACTTC
J: TRBJ2-7; size: many; V: TRBV10-2; D: TRBD1; CDR3: CASFRGQGYEQYF; DNA: TGCGCCAGCTTCCGCGGACAGGGTTACGAGCAGTACTTC
J: TRBJ2-1; size: many; V: TRBV12-3/TRBV12-4; D: TRBD2; CDR3: CASRSRLAGYNEQFF; DNA: TGTGCCAGCAGATCTAGACTAGCGGGGTACAATGAGCAGTTCTTC
J: TRBJ1-3; size: NA; V: TRBV12-3/TRBV12-4; D: TRBD1; CDR3: CASSENRGGTIYF; DNA: TGTGCCAGCAGTGAAAACAGGGGCGGCACCATATATTTT
J: TRBJ2-2; size: NA; V: TRBV5-1; D: NA; CDR3: CASSSDSLITGELFF; DNA: TGCGCCAGCAGCTCGGACAGTTTGATCACCGGGGAGCTGTTTTTT
J: TRBJ2-2; size: NA; V: TRBV5-4; D: NA; CDR3: CASSFDTFTGELFF; DNA: TGTGCCAGCAGCTTCGACACTTTTACCGGGGAGCTGTTTTTT
J: TRBJ2-7; size: once; V: TRBV29-1; D: TRBD2; CDR3: CSVTSVSYEQYF; DNA: TGCAGCGTTACTAGCGTCTCCTACGAGCAGTACTTC
J: TRBJ2-6; size: few; V: TRBV12-3/TRBV12-4; D: NA; CDR3: CASRASTSGANVLTF; DNA: TGTGCCAGCAGGGCATCTACCTCTGGGGCCAACGTCCTGACTTTC
J: TRBJ2-7; size: NA; V: TRBV20-1; D: NA; CDR3: CSAGRMYEQYF; DNA: TGCAGTGCTGGTAGGATGTACGAGCAGTACTTC
J: TRBJ2-7; size: many; V: TRBV28; D: NA; CDR3: CARLTRRAYEQYF; DNA: TGTGCCAGGCTGACCAGAAGGGCTTACGAGCAGTACTTC
J: TRBJ1-1; size: NA; V: TRBV6-5; D: NA; CDR3: CASIGKGTEAFF; DNA: TGTGCCAGCATTGGGAAGGGGACTGAAGCTTTCTTT
J: TRBJ2-5; size: NA; V: TRBV7-7; D: NA; CDR3: CASSQTTGPQETQYF; DNA: TGTGCTAGCAGCCAGACGACAGGACCTCAAGAGACCCAGTACTTC
J: TRBJ2-7; size: NA; V: TRBV5-6; D: NA; CDR3: CASSLAPQGIDYEQYF; DNA: TGTGCCAGCAGCTTGGCCCCCCAGGGAATAGACTACGAGCAGTACTTC
J: TRBJ2-3; size: few; V: TRBV20-1; D: NA; CDR3: CSAIETWVGTDTQYF; DNA: TGCAGTGCTATCGAAACGTGGGTGGGCACAGATACGCAGTATTTT
J: TRBJ1-5; size: few; V: TRBV10-3; D: NA; CDR3: CATQPAYSNQPQHF; DNA: TGTGCCACACAACCGGCCTATAGCAATCAGCCCCAGCATTTT
J: TRBJ2-5; size: NA; V: TRBV20-1; D: TRBD2; CDR3: CSASRAGGAETQYF; DNA: TGCAGTGCAAGCAGAGCGGGAGGTGCGGAGACCCAGTACTTC
J: TRBJ2-3; size: many; V: TRBV7-2; D: TRBD2; CDR3: CASSLAATSGGF; DNA: TGTGCCAGCAGCTTAGCAGCCACTAGCGGGGGTTTT
J: TRBJ2-3; size: many; V: TRBV6-2/TRBV6-3; D: NA; CDR3: CASRPEDSSSTDTQYF; DNA: TGTGCCAGCAGACCCGAGGACAGCTCTAGCACAGATACGCAGTATTTT
J: TRBJ2-1; size: NA; V: TRBV7-2; D: NA; CDR3: CASSGRQNSYNEQFF; DNA: TGTGCCAGCAGCGGACGACAGAACTCCTACAATGAGCAGTTCTTC
J: TRBJ1-6; size: many; V: TRBV20-1; D: NA; CDR3: CSAPEYSDSPLHF; DNA: TGCAGTGCCCCCGAATATAGTGATTCACCCCTCCACTTT
J: TRBJ1-6; size: NA; V: TRBV15; D: TRBD1; CDR3: CATSRGTGISPLHF; DNA: TGTGCCACCAGCAGAGGGACAGGGATTTCACCCCTCCACTTT
J: TRBJ2-1; size: NA; V: TRBV15; D: NA; CDR3: CATSRVVSSYNEQFF; DNA: TGTGCCACCAGCAGAGTAGTTAGCTCCTACAATGAGCAGTTCTTC
J: TRBJ2-1; size: few; V: TRBV12-3/TRBV12-4; D: NA; CDR3: CASSLLGSPNEQFF; DNA: TGTGCCAGCAGTTTATTGGGTTCCCCCAATGAGCAGTTCTTC
J: TRBJ1-6; size: few; V: TRBV12-3/TRBV12-4; D: NA; CDR3: CASSLRSSYNSPLHF; DNA: TGTGCCAGCAGTTTAAGGAGCTCCTATAATTCACCCCTCCACTTT
J: TRBJ2-5; size: many; V: TRBV29-1; D: NA; CDR3: CSVLAHQETQYF; DNA: TGCAGCGTCCTAGCGCACCAAGAGACCCAGTACTTC
J: TRBJ2-7; size: NA; V: TRBV29-1; D: TRBD1; CDR3: CSVSRTGSSYEQYF; DNA: TGCAGCGTGTCCCGGACAGGGAGCTCCTACGAGCAGTACTTC
J: TRBJ2-4; size: NA; V: TRBV5-1; D: NA; CDR3: CASSMDPLAKNIQYF; DNA: TGCGCCAGCAGCATGGATCCCTTAGCCAAAAACATTCAGTACTTC
J: TRBJ2-7; size: few; V: TRBV5-1; D: NA; CDR3: CASSSRDEQYF; DNA: TGCGCCAGCAGTTCACGGGACGAGCAGTACTTC
J: TRBJ2-7; size: many; V: TRBV20-1; D: NA; CDR3: CSARDFEQYF; DNA: TGCAGTGCTAGAGACTTCGAGCAGTACTTC
J: TRBJ2-7; size: many; V: TRBV5-4; D: NA; CDR3: CAIHGRESYEQYF; DNA: TGTGCCATCCACGGACGGGAGTCCTACGAGCAGTACTTC
J: TRBJ2-4; size: NA; V: TRBV5-6; D: NA; CDR3: CASSYVSSGNIQYF; DNA: TGTGCCAGCAGCTACGTTTCGAGCGGAAACATTCAGTACTTC
J: TRBJ1-1; size: many; V: TRBV2; D: NA; CDR3: CASSRRDNMNTEAFF; DNA: TGTGCCAGCAGTCGCCGGGACAACATGAACACTGAAGCTTTCTTT
J: TRBJ2-1; size: few; V: TRBV29-1; D: NA; CDR3: CSVKRTLYNEQFF; DNA: TGCAGCGTCAAGCGGACTCTCTACAATGAGCAGTTCTTC
J: TRBJ2-5; size: NA; V: TRBV7-8; D: NA; CDR3: CASSSLRGRVETQYF; DNA: TGTGCCAGCAGCTCACTTAGAGGCAGGGTGGAGACCCAGTACTTC
J: TRBJ1-6; size: once; V: TRBV7-9; D: NA; CDR3: CASSLETDSPLHF; DNA: TGTGCCAGCAGCTTAGAAACAGATTCACCCCTCCACTTT
J: TRBJ2-5; size: few; V: TRBV6-5; D: NA; CDR3: CASSYLGPRGTQYF; DNA: TGTGCCAGCAGCTATCTAGGGCCTAGAGGGACCCAGTACTTC
J: TRBJ2-3; size: few; V: TRBV12-3/TRBV12-4; D: NA; CDR3: CASRKLPDDTDTQYF; DNA: TGTGCCAGCAGAAAACTCCCCGACGACACAGATACGCAGTATTTT
J: TRBJ2-5; size: NA; V: TRBV20-1; D: NA; CDR3: CSAGRGARETQYF; DNA: TGCAGTGCTGGTCGGGGGGCTAGGGAGACCCAGTACTTC
J: TRBJ2-3; size: few; V: TRBV5-1; D: NA; CDR3: CASSPDNADTQYF; DNA: TGCGCCAGCAGCCCGGACAACGCAGATACGCAGTATTTT
J: TRBJ2-5; size: few; V: TRBV20-1; D: NA; CDR3: CSAKGRGTQYF; DNA: TGCAGTGCTAAAGGCCGTGGGACCCAGTACTTC